This TCR beta chain emerged from a study of control samples from healthy donors and cancer patients. Repertoires were generated with immunoSEQ multiplex PCR, while TCRdb's copy carries only in-frame clones and drops some. Here the sample spans 150,000 to 200,000 clones, approximately 96% being singletons. The CDR3 contains 15 residues. Germline-derived CDR1 and CDR2 are MNHEY and SMNVEV (reference sequence). Trimming at V came to 7 bases and at J to 4 bases, leaving 13 bases not matched to a gene. The chain combines TRBV27 with TRBJ2-7; 7 nucleotides match TRBD1. The receptor was derived from a woman aged 40 to 50 in good health. Source material: blood. CDR3 nucleotide sequence: TGTGCCAGCAACCCCCTAGGGGGCCTCGGATACGAGCAGTACTTC. Its translation: CASNPLGGLGYEQYF.